This T cell receptor beta chain was recorded in a study of shared clonotypes between healthy human individuals. Study-wide context: Per-donor plates numbered three CD4 naive, three CD4 memory, two CD8 naive and one CD8 memory. Findings and limits, study-wide: Rarefaction showed that sequencing of sorted subsets was incomplete (despite large depth).

Germline CDR1 KGHSH, CDR2 LQKENI. The CDR3 is made up of 13 amino acids. Trimming stripped 4 bases from V and 7 bases from J, with 10 bases between. CD45RA+ naive and CD45RA-negative memory subsets were separated from CD4+ cells. Samples underwent the assay at deep level. Sequenced by immunoSEQ multiplex PCR; TCRdb stores in-frame clones only, minus some. The repertoire includes some 1,100,000 clones, 70% to 80% of them detected once, and approximately 0.5% sits in the top ten. Worth noting for this clone: The antigen is undetermined.

This receptor was obtained from a man between 18 and 35 years old in good health. Some clones in this sample may be carry-over from other donors' samples. The J gene is TRBJ2-2, the V gene TRBV18; the D is unclear. What was sequenced was memory CD4+ T cells from PBMCs. Subset described: CD45RA-negative fraction. Written as DNA, the CDR3 is TGTGCCAGCTCACAAAGGGTCAACGGGGAGCTGTTTTTT. As protein: CASSQRVNGELFF. The full variable domain, in which reference TRBV18 and TRBJ2-2 provide the parts outside the CDR3, is NAGVMQNPRHLVRRRGQEARLRCSPMKGHSHVYWYRQLPEEGLKFMVYLQKENIIDESGMPKERFSAEFPKEGPSILRIQQVVRGDSAAYFCASSQRVNGELFFGEGSRLTVL.